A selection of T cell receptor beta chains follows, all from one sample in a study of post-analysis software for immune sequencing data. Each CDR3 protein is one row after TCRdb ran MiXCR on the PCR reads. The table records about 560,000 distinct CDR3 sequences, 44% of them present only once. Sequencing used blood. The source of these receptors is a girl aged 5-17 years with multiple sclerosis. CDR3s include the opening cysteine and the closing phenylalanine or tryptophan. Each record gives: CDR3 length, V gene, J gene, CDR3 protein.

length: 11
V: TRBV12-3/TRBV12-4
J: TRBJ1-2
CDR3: CASSYHYGYTF

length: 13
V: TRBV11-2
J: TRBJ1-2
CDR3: CASSLVDNYGYTF

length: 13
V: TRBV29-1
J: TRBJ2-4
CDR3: CSVEGGISNIQYF

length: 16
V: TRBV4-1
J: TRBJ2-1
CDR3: CASRLSGTGAYNEQFF

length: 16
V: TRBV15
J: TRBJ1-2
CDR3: CATSRPRGEDNYGYTF

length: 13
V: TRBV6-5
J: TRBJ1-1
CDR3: CASSYRRGGEAFF

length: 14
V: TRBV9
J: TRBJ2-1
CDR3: CASSTESLGGGRFF

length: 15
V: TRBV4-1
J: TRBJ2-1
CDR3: CASSPHIEAGAKQFF

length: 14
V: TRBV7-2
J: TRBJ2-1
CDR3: CASSSPTGWGEQFF

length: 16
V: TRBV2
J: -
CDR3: CASSESLAGGVETQYF

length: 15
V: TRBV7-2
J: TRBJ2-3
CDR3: CASSLGVWGSDTQYF

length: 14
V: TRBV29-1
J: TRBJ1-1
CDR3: CSVELQKENTEAFF

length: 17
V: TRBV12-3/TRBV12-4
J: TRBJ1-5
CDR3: CASSLALGLRSNQPQHF

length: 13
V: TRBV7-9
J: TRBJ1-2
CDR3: CASSFGNNYGYTF

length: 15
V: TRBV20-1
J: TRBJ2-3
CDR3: CSALKLGLASDTQYF

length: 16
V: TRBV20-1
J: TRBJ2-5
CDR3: CSAVALQAVLSETQYF

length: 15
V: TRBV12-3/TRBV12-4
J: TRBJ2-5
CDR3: CASSRTRANDYVQYF

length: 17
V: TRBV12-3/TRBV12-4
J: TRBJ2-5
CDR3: CASSFLRVSGIRETQYF

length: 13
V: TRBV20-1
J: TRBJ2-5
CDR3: CSARKRGWETQYF